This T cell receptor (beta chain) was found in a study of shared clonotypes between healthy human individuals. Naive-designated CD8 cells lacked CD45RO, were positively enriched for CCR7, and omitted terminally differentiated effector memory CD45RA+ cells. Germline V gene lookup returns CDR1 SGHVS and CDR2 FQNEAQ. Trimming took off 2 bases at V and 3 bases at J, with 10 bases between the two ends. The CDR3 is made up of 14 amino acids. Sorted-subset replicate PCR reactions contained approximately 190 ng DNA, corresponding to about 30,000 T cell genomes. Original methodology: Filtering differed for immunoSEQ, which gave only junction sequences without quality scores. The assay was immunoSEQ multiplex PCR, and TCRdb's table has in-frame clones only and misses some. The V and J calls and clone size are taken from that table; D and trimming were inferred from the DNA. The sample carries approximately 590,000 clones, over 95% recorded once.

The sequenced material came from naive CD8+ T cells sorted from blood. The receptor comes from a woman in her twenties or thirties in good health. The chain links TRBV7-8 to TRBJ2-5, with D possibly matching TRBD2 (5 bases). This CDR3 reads CASSLSGLKETQYF. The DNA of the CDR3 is TGTGCCAGCAGCTTATCAGGACTGAAAGAGACCCAGTACTTC.